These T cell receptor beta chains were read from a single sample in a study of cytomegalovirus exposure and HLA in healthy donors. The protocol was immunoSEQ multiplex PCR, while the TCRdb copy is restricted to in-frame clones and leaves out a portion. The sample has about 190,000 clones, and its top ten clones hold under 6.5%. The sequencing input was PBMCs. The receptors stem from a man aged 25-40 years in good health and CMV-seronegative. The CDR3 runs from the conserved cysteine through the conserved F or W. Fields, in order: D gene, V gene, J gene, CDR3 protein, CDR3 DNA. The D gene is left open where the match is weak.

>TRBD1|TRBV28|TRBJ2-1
CASWDRYNEQFF
TGTGCCAGCTGGGACAGGTACAATGAGCAGTTCTTC
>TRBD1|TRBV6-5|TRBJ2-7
CSVGQGVRSGEQYF
TGTTCGGTCGGACAGGGCGTGAGGTCGGGGGAGCAGTACTTC
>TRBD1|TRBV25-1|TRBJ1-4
CASSWTGRREKLFF
TGTGCCAGCAGTTGGACAGGGAGGCGAGAAAAACTGTTTTTT
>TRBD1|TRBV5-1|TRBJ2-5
CASSPRTGGIETQYF
TGCGCCAGCAGCCCAAGGACAGGGGGCATAGAGACCCAGTACTTC
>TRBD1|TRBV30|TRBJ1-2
CAWHASWAGGDRNGYTF
TGTGCCTGGCATGCTAGTTGGGCAGGGGGAGACAGAAATGGCTACACCTTC
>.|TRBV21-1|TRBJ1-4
CASSKSEGQELFF
TGTGCCAGCAGCAAATCGGAAGGACAGGAACTGTTTTTT
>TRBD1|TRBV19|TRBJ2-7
CASSTTGGTSEQYF
TGTGCCAGTAGTACGACAGGGGGCACTTCCGAGCAGTACTTC
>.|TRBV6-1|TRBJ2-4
CASSEFPREYIQYF
TGTGCCAGCAGTGAGTTCCCCAGGGAATACATTCAGTACTTC
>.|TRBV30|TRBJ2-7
CAWSLREKGYEQYF
TGTGCCTGGAGCCTCCGGGAGAAGGGCTACGAGCAGTACTTC
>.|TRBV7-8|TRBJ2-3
CASSPRLEGLDTQYF
TGTGCCAGCAGCCCCCGACTAGAAGGGTTGGATACGCAGTATTTT
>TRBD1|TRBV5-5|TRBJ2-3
CASRAGQGTDTQYF
TGTGCCAGCAGGGCGGGACAGGGCACAGATACGCAGTATTTT
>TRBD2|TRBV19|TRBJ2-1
CASSRGLAGVYNEQFF
TGTGCCAGTAGTAGGGGACTAGCGGGGGTCTACAATGAGCAGTTCTTC
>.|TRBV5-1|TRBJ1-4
CASSLQAATNEKLFF
TGCGCCAGCAGCTTACAGGCTGCAACTAATGAAAAACTGTTTTTT
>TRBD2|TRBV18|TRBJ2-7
CASSPVVSGLVYEQYF
TGTGCCAGCTCACCAGTTGTTTCGGGACTAGTCTACGAGCAGTACTTC